This entry lists 24 T cell receptor beta chains sequenced from one sample in a study of cytomegalovirus exposure and HLA in healthy donors (dated 2017 in TCRdb). Library preparation employed the immunoSEQ multiplex PCR assay. TCRdb carries this immuneACCESS record with in-frame sequences only. Its versions omit some clonotypes, under half of them owing to an unresolved V gene in the studies checked, with the rest unexplained. Here the sample has 150,000 to 200,000 clones; approximately 88% occur a single time. Together, the top ten hold around 6.7% of the sample. The sample was PBMCs. Every receptor here comes from a young man in good health and CMV-seropositive.

The chain combines TRBV29-1 with TRBJ2-3; D unresolved. Trimming took 1 base from V and 1 from J, leaving 9 bases between them. Germline CDR1 reads SQVTM; CDR2 reads ANQGSEA. The CDR3 runs 14 residues. CDR3 bases: TGCAGCGTTGAAGTAGGAGTTCGCACAGATACGCAGTATTTT. It yields the protein CSVEVGVRTDTQYF.

The chain couples TRBV28 to TRBJ1-1, with 8 bases matching TRBD1. The CDR3 is 14 residues long. J lost 4 bases, V lost 7 bases, and 8 bases had no gene match. Per the germline V gene, CDR1 is MDHEN and CDR2 is SYDVKM. CDR3 nucleotides: TGTGCCAGCACCTCCGGACAGGGAAGCACTGAAGCTTTCTTT. Translated, it gives CASTSGQGSTEAFF.

This clone has a single count. This rearrangement joins TRBV19 to TRBJ2-3; 7 bases are shared with TRBD2. Germline CDR1 is LNHDA and CDR2 is SQIVND (reference sequence). The J segment lost 2 bases and the V segment lost 3 bases, leaving 5 bases of the junction unmatched. The CDR3 loop spans 15 amino acids. CDR3 sequence reads: CASSIGAGSTDTQYF. DNA for the CDR3: TGTGCCAGTAGTATCGGAGCGGGATCCACAGATACGCAGTATTTT.

This clone was seen only a few times. The rearrangement uses TRBV4-3 and TRBJ2-1, with D possibly matching TRBD2 (6 bases). Germline CDR1 LGHNA, CDR2 YSLEER. V gave up 0 bases and J gave up 0 bases, with 12 bases separating them. CDR3 length: 17 amino acids. The CDR3 region has the DNA TGCGCCAGCAGCCAAGATCCAGGCGGGACCTCCTACAATGAGCAGTTCTTC. Residues: CASSQDPGGTSYNEQFF.

The chain employs TRBV11-2 and TRBJ1-1; 9 nucleotides agree with TRBD1. Unmatched junction bases numbered 13, after V lost 5 bases and J lost 12 bases. Per germline, CDR1 SGHAT and CDR2 FQNNGV. The CDR3 runs 14 residues. The CDR3 nucleotides read TGTGCCAGCAGCCCCCTGAGGGGACAGGGAGAAACTTTCTTT. The encoded protein is CASSPLRGQGETFF.

The V gene is TRBV29-1, the J gene TRBJ1-1; D possibly corresponds to TRBD1 (5 bases). Per germline, CDR1 SQVTM and CDR2 ANQGSEA. This CDR3 comprises 14 residues. The ends were cut back, 4 bases at V and 2 bases at J, with 14 bases in the middle. This CDR3 is CSVGFSGTNTEAFF. The CDR3 nucleotides read TGCAGCGTTGGTTTCTCAGGGACTAACACTGAAGCTTTCTTT.

The V call is TRBV5-1, the J call TRBJ2-5; 10 positions match TRBD2. The CDR3 runs to 18 residues. V shed 0 bases and J 4 bases; nucleotides not matched to a gene: 12. Germline V CDR1 and CDR2: SGHRS, YFSETQ. The CDR3 coding sequence is TGCGCCAGCAGCTTGGGGACTAGCGGCCCGTTATTGGCAGAGACCCAGTACTTC. Translated, it gives CASSLGTSGPLLAETQYF.

Comments on this clone: The same CDR3 arises from other DNA sequences in this sample as well. The chain is built from TRBV7-2 and TRBJ1-1; TRBD1 matches 9 bases. The J segment lost 5 bases and the V segment lost 5 bases, leaving 6 bases of the junction unmatched. The CDR3 loop spans 14 amino acids. Germline V gives CDR1 SGHTA, CDR2 FQGNSA. DNA for the CDR3: TGTGCCAGCAGCGGACAGGGGCCCGGTACTGAAGCTTTCTTT. Amino acid sequence: CASSGQGPGTEAFF.

J is TRBJ2-7 and V is TRBV7-9, with 8 bases fitting TRBD2. CDR1 is SEHNR and CDR2 is FQNEAQ in the germline V gene (reference sequence). CDR3 length: 14 amino acids. The V segment lost 5 bases and the J segment 3 bases; nucleotides outside the gene matches: 6. The chain's CDR3 is CASSPTSGLYEQYF. As DNA, the CDR3 is TGTGCCAGCAGCCCAACTAGCGGACTCTACGAGCAGTACTTC.

The chain links TRBV7-6 to TRBJ2-5; TRBD1 matches 8 bases. From germline, CDR1 is SGHVS and CDR2 FNYEAQ. The CDR3 is 17 residues long. With 2 bases clipped from V and 3 bases from J, the junction kept 11 bases outside the gene matches. CDR3 DNA sequence: TGTGCCAGCAGCTTAATCCCTCGGACAGGGATTGAAGAGACCCAGTACTTC. It codes for CASSLIPRTGIEETQYF.

The chain links TRBV7-8 to TRBJ2-1; D may be TRBD2 (6 bases). Trimming pared 2 bases from V and 6 bases from J, leaving 14 bases between. The CDR3 contains 15 residues. In germline, CDR1 is SGHVS, CDR2 FQNEAQ. The CDR3 coding sequence is TGTGCCAGCAGCTTAATGGGGGGACCTTCCAATGAGCAGTTCTTC. This gives the protein CASSLMGGPSNEQFF.

The chain has TRBV7-2 and TRBJ1-4; maybe TRBD1 (5 bases). Trimming cost V 3 bases and J 5 bases, with 13 bases left between them. Germline assignment: CDR1 SGHTA and CDR2 FQGNSA. The CDR3 totals 15 residues. DNA for the CDR3: TGTGCCAGCAGCTTTTCTTCGCAGGGAAATGAAAAACTGTTTTTT. Protein sequence: CASSFSSQGNEKLFF.

The CDR3 protein is CASSVATGTEAFF. The CDR3 DNA reads as TGTGCCAGCAGCGTAGCTACCGGGACTGAAGCTTTCTTT. This chain connects TRBV9 to TRBJ1-1, with D hard to call. The V gene's germline CDR1 is SGDLS and CDR2 YYNGEE. This CDR3 is 13 amino acids long. Trimming cost V 0 bases and J 5 bases, with 8 bases left between them.

This clone was counted only a few times. The chain is built from TRBV6-5 and TRBJ2-7; 10 positions agree with TRBD1. There are 12 residues in the CDR3. CDR1 MNHEY and CDR2 SVGAGI come from the germline V gene. With V trimmed by 8 bases and J by 8 bases, 6 bases remained unmatched. The CDR3 sequence: CASLGQGFQQYF. CDR3 nucleotides: TGTGCCAGCCTGGGACAGGGGTTCCAGCAGTACTTC.

The V call is TRBV5-1, the J call TRBJ2-7, with a tentative D call TRBD2 (6 bases). With 0 bases removed from V and 0 bases from J, the gap between germline ends came to 16 bases. Germline assignment: CDR1 SGHRS and CDR2 YFSETQ. The CDR3 loop spans 17 amino acids. Here the CDR3 DNA reads TGCGCCAGCAGCTTGGAGAGCGGGCCAATGAGCTCCTACGAGCAGTACTTC. Protein sequence: CASSLESGPMSSYEQYF.

The rearrangement links TRBV7-9 to TRBJ2-1; 13 bases agree with TRBD2. The CDR3 runs 18 residues. Losses at the gene ends were 1 base for V and 7 bases for J; bases not matched to a gene: 10. CDR1 and CDR2 (germline): SEHNR, FQNEAQ (reference sequence). The CDR3 DNA reads as TGTGCCAGCAGCTTAGTGGCAGGACTAGCGGGAGCAGTTAATGAGCAGTTCTTC. Its translation is CASSLVAGLAGAVNEQFF.

The V call is TRBV7-9, the J call TRBJ2-3; 7 nucleotides line up with TRBD2. The J segment lost 0 bases and the V segment lost 8 bases, leaving 2 bases of the junction unmatched. The CDR3 length is 13 residues. The germline CDR1 and CDR2 sequences are SEHNR and FQNEAQ (reference sequence). The CDR3 protein is CASDGGSTDTQYF. CDR3 nucleotides: TGTGCCAGCGACGGGGGGAGCACAGATACGCAGTATTTT.

The chain is built from TRBV5-1 and TRBJ2-3, with 9 bases lining up with TRBD1. The V segment lost 0 bases and the J segment 4 bases; nucleotides outside the gene matches: 3. The CDR3 spans 15 residues. The germline CDR1 and CDR2 sequences are SGHRS and YFSETQ. The CDR3, as DNA: TGCGCCAGCAGCTTGGGGACAGGGGCATCAGATACGCAGTATTTT. Its translation: CASSLGTGASDTQYF.

This clone was observed a handful of times. The J gene is TRBJ1-2, the V gene TRBV15; 7 nucleotides match TRBD1. Germline-derived CDR1 and CDR2 are LNHNV and YYDKDF (reference sequence). Trimming at V came to 5 bases and at J to 8 bases, leaving 8 bases not matched to a gene. This CDR3 has 13 residues. The CDR3 is CATSGDRAGGYTF. The CDR3, as DNA: TGTGCCACCAGCGGCGACAGGGCGGGCGGCTACACCTTC.

This sequence joins TRBV27 and TRBJ2-7, with TRBD2 matching over 8 bases. The CDR3 has 13 amino acids. V lost 3 bases and J lost 4; bases outside the gene matches: 2. CDR1 is MNHEY and CDR2 is SMNVEV in the germline V gene (reference sequence). The CDR3 loop is CASSFSGGYEQYF. In DNA form, the CDR3 reads TGTGCCAGCAGTTTTTCGGGGGGGTACGAGCAGTACTTC.

The V call is TRBV7-3, the J call TRBJ2-7; TRBD1 might be the D (5 bases). This CDR3 has 14 amino acids. The V gene's germline CDR1 is SGHTA and CDR2 FQGTGA. The V and J ends lost 4 bases and 6 bases respectively, with 16 bases between them. The CDR3 loop is CASSSQGFVGEQYF. CDR3 DNA sequence: TGTGCCAGCAGCTCGCAGGGATTCGTCGGCGAGCAGTACTTC. The full variable domain, in which reference TRBV7-3 and TRBJ2-7 provide the parts outside the CDR3, is GAGVSQTPSNKVTEKGKYVELRCDPISGHTALYWYRQSLGQGPEFLIYFQGTGAADDSGLPNDRFFAVRPEGSVSTLKIQRTERGDSAVYLCASSSQGFVGEQYFGPGTRLTVT.

The chain recombines TRBV7-2 with TRBJ2-3; D may be TRBD1 (6 bases). Germline values: CDR1 SGHTA, CDR2 FQGNSA. V was shortened by 5 bases and J by 1 base, with 16 bases between the two germline ends. The CDR3 loop spans 16 amino acids. CDR3 nucleotides: TGTGCCAGCAGCCAGACAGGTCCTCGACGCACAGATACGCAGTATTTT. Its translation is CASSQTGPRRTDTQYF.

This chain connects TRBV7-2 to TRBJ2-1; 14 bases align to TRBD2. The CDR3 extends over 16 amino acids. Germline V CDR1 and CDR2: SGHTA, FQGNSA. With 4 bases clipped from V and 10 bases from J, the junction kept 9 bases outside the gene matches. For the CDR3, the DNA is TGTGCCAGCAGCTCGAGGACTAGCGGGAGGTTTTACGAGCAGTTCTTC. This translates into CASSSRTSGRFYEQFF.

V and J are TRBV11-2 and TRBJ2-3; D may be TRBD2 (6 bases). The V gene's germline CDR1 is SGHAT and CDR2 FQNNGV. With 5 bases removed from V and 0 bases from J, the gap between germline ends came to 9 bases. There are 14 residues in the CDR3. CDR3 amino acids: CASSHGGSTDTQYF. In nucleotides, the CDR3 is TGTGCCAGCAGCCATGGGGGGAGCACAGATACGCAGTATTTT. The full variable domain, its missing parts supplied by reference TRBV11-2 and TRBJ2-3, is EAGVAQSPRYKIIEKRQSVAFWCNPISGHATLYWYQQILGQGPKLLIQFQNNGVVDDSQLPKDRFSAERLKGVDSTLKIQPAKLEDSAVYLCASSHGGSTDTQYFGPGTRLTVL.